These T cell receptor beta chains were read from a single sample in a study of blood T cell repertoires in COVID-19. Data came from immunoSEQ multiplex PCR; TCRdb stores just in-frame clones and leaves some out. This table holds some 170,000 clones, about 88% found once. Sequenced sample: PBMCs or T cells enriched from blood (not recorded which). The receptors shown here come from a human donor with acute COVID-19. The donor label of this sample is uncertain. CDR3s include the opening cysteine and the closing phenylalanine or tryptophan. A D gene is named only where the DNA matches it firmly. Size values are once, few and many counts, or a class for expanded clones, and some rows have none.

j_call d_call cdr3_length clone_size v_call cdr3_aa cdr3_nt
TRBJ2-7 . 14 few TRBV6-5 CASSYSEGRVGQYF TGTGCCAGCAGTTACTCGGAGGGGCGCGTGGGGCAGTACTTC
TRBJ1-2 . 13 once TRBV5-4 CASSPGGVYGYTF TGTGCCAGCAGTCCCGGGGGGGTCTATGGCTACACCTTC
TRBJ2-7 . 14 . TRBV28 CASSPPHRVYEQYF TGTGCCAGCAGTCCCCCCCACAGGGTGTACGAGCAGTACTTC
TRBJ1-1 . 14 . TRBV30 CAWSVRGWNTEAFF TGTGCCTGGAGTGTAAGGGGGTGGAACACTGAAGCTTTCTTT
TRBJ2-7 TRBD1 15 . TRBV19 CASSLGTGASYEQYF TGTGCCAGTAGTCTTGGGACAGGAGCCTCCTACGAGCAGTACTTC
TRBJ2-7 TRBD1 15 . TRBV19 CASSITGTGGYEQYF TGTGCCAGTAGTATAACCGGGACAGGGGGCTACGAGCAGTACTTC
TRBJ2-7 TRBD2 14 . TRBV4-1 CASSQLPGGHEQYF TGCGCCAGCAGCCAGCTTCCGGGAGGCCACGAGCAGTACTTC
TRBJ2-3 TRBD1 15 . TRBV6-5 CASSRTGFGTDTQYF TGTGCCAGCAGTCGGACAGGGTTTGGCACAGATACGCAGTATTTT
TRBJ1-2 . 18 . TRBV15 CATSRGQIDSGTNYGYTF TGTGCCACCAGCAGAGGGCAAATAGACAGTGGGACTAACTATGGCTACACCTTC
TRBJ2-7 TRBD1 15 . TRBV6-2/TRBV6-3 CASSKGTLGGNEQYF TGTGCCAGCAGTAAAGGGACCCTAGGGGGCAACGAGCAGTACTTC
TRBJ1-5 . 15 . TRBV6-5 CASRLEAGGHQPQHF TGTGCCAGCAGGCTGGAGGCCGGGGGGCATCAGCCCCAGCATTTT